The 32 T cell receptor beta chains below come from one sample, sequenced in a study of post-analysis software for immune sequencing data. Included in the TCR beta cDNA libraries were unique molecular identifiers. TCRdb reprocessed the PCR reads with MiXCR, giving one entry per CDR3 protein. The table includes around 200,000 distinct CDR3 sequences, approximately 30% detected once. Antigens for these TCRs are unknown. Overall study results and limits: In patients, five TRBV segments were more frequent than in controls, with TRBV5-6, TRBV5-1 and TRBV20-1 among them.

Sequenced: blood. The receptor set was obtained from a girl under 18 with multiple sclerosis.

Turning to this clonotype: A read error may explain this, as a much larger clone is one base away. This chain links TRBV27 with TRBJ1-2; D unclear. CDR3 length: 12 residues. V gave up 5 bases and J gave up 6 bases, with 10 bases separating them. The V gene's germline CDR1 is MNHEY and CDR2 SMNVEV (reference sequence). The CDR3 here is CASSQNGHGYTF. CDR3 coding DNA: TGTGCCAGCAGTCAAAACGGCCATGGCTACACCTTC.

This rearrangement joins TRBV13 to TRBJ2-5; 12 nucleotides line up with TRBD2. Per germline, CDR1 PRHDT and CDR2 FYEKMQ (reference sequence). The CDR3 extends over 16 amino acids. Unmatched junction bases numbered 9, after V lost 5 bases and J lost 5 bases. The CDR3 nucleotides read TGTGCCAGCAGCCCTAGACTAGCGGGAGCGCGGGAGACCCAGTACTTC. Its protein product is CASSPRLAGARETQYF.

This clonotype turned up a few times. The V gene is TRBV20-1, the J gene TRBJ2-3; TRBD1 aligns across 7 bases. The germline V gene has CDR1 DFQATT and CDR2 SNEGSKA (reference sequence). The CDR3 spans 15 residues. V lost 5 bases and J lost 4; bases outside the gene matches: 12. CDR3 DNA: TGCAGTGCTGGGGGACAGCCTCACGGGGCAGATACGCAGTATTTT. This gives the protein CSAGGQPHGADTQYF.

The chain combines TRBV7-2 with TRBJ1-4; the D gene is possibly TRBD1 (5 bases). The CDR3 is 16 residues long. CDR1 SGHTA and CDR2 FQGNSA come from the germline V gene. Trimming pared 5 bases from V and 0 bases from J, leaving 13 bases between. DNA of the CDR3: TGTGCCAGCAGCCGATCCGGGGGAGCAACTAATGAAAAACTGTTTTTT. It is translated as CASSRSGGATNEKLFF.

There are a few counts of this clonotype. The chain is built from TRBV5-1 and TRBJ2-1; 13 bases are shared with TRBD2. The CDR3 contains 17 residues. V lost 2 bases, J lost 7 bases, and 9 bases stayed unmatched. The germline CDR1 and CDR2 sequences are SGHRS and YFSETQ. The CDR3 DNA sequence: TGCGCCAGCAGCTTCTCCATCTGGACTAGCGGGAGTAATGAGCAGTTCTTC. Protein: CASSFSIWTSGSNEQFF.

Points on this clonotype: This may arise from a read error, as a much more abundant clone is one base away. The chain has TRBV29-1 and TRBJ1-5, with a tentative D call TRBD1 (5 bases). V gave up 4 bases and J gave up 0 bases, with 13 bases separating them. Germline V gene lookup returns CDR1 SQVTM and CDR2 ANQGSEA. The CDR3 runs to 15 residues. The CDR3 DNA reads as TGCAGCGTTGGACGGGGCGGACATAGCAATCAGCCCCAGCATTTT. Protein: CSVGRGGHSNQPQHF.

This clonotype has at least ten counts. The rearrangement joins TRBV10-3 to TRBJ2-3, with D perhaps TRBD2 (5 bases). CDR3 length equals 14 residues. Trimming cost V 0 bases and J 4 bases, with 8 bases left between them. CDR1 is ENHRY and CDR2 is SYGVKD in the germline V gene. The CDR3 bases are TGTGCCATCAGTGAGTCGACTATCTCAGATACGCAGTATTTT. Encoded protein: CAISESTISDTQYF.

Of note for this clonotype: This clone may be a read error of a much larger clone one base away. This rearrangement joins TRBV5-1 to TRBJ2-7; TRBD1 agrees at 7 bases. The J call may be wrong; the DNA end is better matched by TRBJ2-5. The germline V gene encodes CDR1 SGHRS and CDR2 YFSETQ. This CDR3 is 16 amino acids long. As DNA, the CDR3 is TGCGCCAGCAGCTTGTTCACGGGACAGAGTGGAGAGACCCAGTACTTC. Translation: CASSLFTGQSGETQYF.

This clonotype has ten or more counts. The chain recombines TRBV5-1 with TRBJ2-7; 7 bases are a match to TRBD1. The CDR3 runs to 14 residues. V shed 5 bases and J 3 bases; nucleotides not matched to a gene: 8. Germline V CDR1 and CDR2: SGHRS, YFSETQ. In DNA, the CDR3 is TGCGCCAGCAGTACTCCGGGACAGCTCTACGAGCAGTACTTC. Its protein is CASSTPGQLYEQYF.

The rearrangement uses TRBV7-9 and TRBJ2-6; D is possibly TRBD1 (5 bases). The V gene's germline CDR1 is SEHNR and CDR2 FQNEAQ (reference sequence). The V gene lost 5 bases and the J gene lost 6 bases, with 14 bases spanning the gap. CDR3 length: 15 residues. This CDR3 is CASSIGAGLANVLTF. DNA for the CDR3: TGTGCCAGCAGCATTGGGGCAGGGTTGGCCAACGTCCTGACTTTC.

This clonotype was detected only a few times. The chain carries TRBV7-9 and TRBJ1-5; TRBD1 matches at 7 bases. The CDR3 has 15 amino acids. Germline lookup yields CDR1 SEHNR and CDR2 FQNEAQ (reference sequence). After removal of 5 bases from V and 3 bases from J, the junction contained 7 bases not matched to a gene. DNA of the CDR3: TGTGCCAGCAGCGGGAGGGACAGCTACAATCAGCCCCAGCATTTT. The encoded protein is CASSGRDSYNQPQHF.

This clonotype occurred many times. The V call is TRBV29-1, the J call TRBJ1-1; D is undetermined. Germline CDR1 reads SQVTM; CDR2 reads ANQGSEA. The CDR3 is 13 amino acids. The V gene lost 1 base and the J gene lost 5 bases, with 11 bases spanning the gap. Here the CDR3 DNA reads TGCAGCGTTGAAGTGAGCTTACGGACTGAAGCTTTCTTT. Encoded protein: CSVEVSLRTEAFF. Full variable domain (missing parts from reference TRBV29-1 and TRBJ1-1): SAVISQKPSRDICQRGTSLTIQCQVDSQVTMMFWYRQQPGQSLTLIATANQGSEATYESGFVIDKFPISRPNLTFSTLTVSNMSPEDSSIYLCSVEVSLRTEAFFGQGTRLTVV.

The table lists this clonotype with a few counts. V usage is TRBV5-1 and J usage is TRBJ2-1; 7 bases fit TRBD1. There are 13 residues in the CDR3. Trimming cost V 4 bases and J 12 bases; bases outside gene matches: 10. In germline, CDR1 is SGHRS, CDR2 YFSETQ. CDR3 residues: CASSENRGPMQFF. In nucleotides, the CDR3 is TGCGCCAGCAGCGAAAACAGGGGCCCGATGCAGTTCTTC. Variable domain in full (rest from reference TRBV5-1 and TRBJ2-1): KAGVTQTPRYLIKTRGQQVTLSCSPISGHRSVSWYQQTPGQGLQFLFEYFSETQRNKGNFPGRFSGRQFSNSRSEMNVSTLELGDSALYLCASSENRGPMQFFGPGTRLTVL.

CDR3 nucleotide sequence: TGTGCCAGCACGTTTCAAGAGACCCAGTACTTC. The encoded protein is CASTFQETQYF. This rearrangement joins TRBV2 to TRBJ2-5; D gene uncertain. This CDR3 spans 11 amino acids. CDR1 and CDR2 (germline): SNHLY, FYNNEI. The germline V and J ends were trimmed by 7 bases and 2 bases, with 5 bases remaining between them.

The rearrangement joins TRBV2 to TRBJ2-7; a weak D match, TRBD1 (5 bases). Germline-derived CDR1 and CDR2 are SNHLY and FYNNEI. CDR3 length: 15 amino acids. V lost 7 bases, J lost 4 bases, and 20 bases lay in between. CDR3 amino acids: CASTDEGHEEYEQYF. CDR3 bases: TGTGCCAGCACCGATGAAGGACATGAGGAGTACGAGCAGTACTTC.

CDR3 in DNA: TGTGCCACCCCGCGGGCCGGGGGCTGGAATGAGCAGTTCTTC. It yields the protein CATPRAGGWNEQFF. This chain joins TRBV21-1 and TRBJ2-1; TRBD1 is the table's D call and was not checked against the DNA. TRBV21-1 is a documented pseudogene. The CDR3 runs to 14 residues.

This clonotype has at least ten counts. The V and J genes are TRBV5-5 and TRBJ1-2; D perhaps matches TRBD1 (5 bases). Germline loops: CDR1 SGHKS, CDR2 YYEKEE (reference sequence). Deletions cut 1 base from V and 4 bases from J, with 11 bases between. The CDR3 runs 14 residues. DNA of the CDR3: TGTGCCAGCAGCTTGTCAGGGTTGGGCTATGGCTACACCTTC. Translating gives CASSLSGLGYGYTF.

This clonotype was seen a handful of times. The J gene is TRBJ1-1, the V gene TRBV28; D perhaps matches TRBD1 (5 bases). V was cut by 7 bases and J by 4 bases, with 13 bases left in between. The germline V gene has CDR1 MDHEN and CDR2 SYDVKM. The CDR3 sequence is 13 residues long. In DNA, the CDR3 is TGTGCCAGCACCATGCCGGGGGGCACTGAAGCTTTCTTT. This gives the protein CASTMPGGTEAFF.

As concerns this clonotype: A much larger clonotype is one base distant, so this may be a read error. In nucleotides, the CDR3 is TGTGCCACCAGTGTGGACAGTGAAGAGACCCAGTACTTC. Its protein product is CATSVDSEETQYF. The genes are TRBV10-3 and TRBJ2-5; D is possibly TRBD1 (6 bases). This CDR3 is 13 amino acids long. CDR1 is ENHRY and CDR2 is SYGVKD in the germline V gene.

At least ten counts were recorded for this clonotype. The chain joins TRBV6-2 or TRBV6-3 to TRBJ2-7; D possibly matches TRBD1 or TRBD2 (5 bases each). The CDR3 runs 13 residues. The V end was cut by 3 bases, the J end by 6 bases, with 12 bases between. The V gene's germline CDR1 is MNHEY and CDR2 SVGEGT. The chain's CDR3 is CASSYFQGREQYF. The CDR3 bases are TGTGCCAGCAGTTATTTCCAGGGACGCGAGCAGTACTTC.

This clonotype has at least ten counts. The chain couples TRBV28 to TRBJ2-7; D ambiguous. The CDR3 covers 13 residues. The germline V gene has CDR1 MDHEN and CDR2 SYDVKM. Trimming shortened V by 8 bases and J by 4 bases, and 15 bases separated the two germline ends. CDR3 region: CASFSSQDYEQYF. The CDR3 bases are TGTGCCAGCTTTTCGTCTCAGGATTACGAGCAGTACTTC. The whole variable domain, filled in from reference TRBV28 and TRBJ2-7, reads DVKVTQSSRYLVKRTGEKVFLECVQDMDHENMFWYRQDPGLGLRLIYFSYDVKMKEKGDIPEGYSVSREKKERFSLILESASTNQTSMYLCASFSSQDYEQYFGPGTRLTVT.

V is TRBV6-6 and J is TRBJ2-7; perhaps TRBD2 as D (5 bases). V was cut by 7 bases and J by 7 bases, with 26 bases left in between. The CDR3 spans 16 residues. Germline V lookup: CDR1 MNHNY, CDR2 SVGAGI (reference sequence). CDR3 coding DNA: TGTGCCAGCACGCCGGCAAAGGAGGTTACATACAATGAGCAGTACTTC. Translating it yields CASTPAKEVTYNEQYF.

The chain combines TRBV7-8 with TRBJ2-2, with D uncertain. Germline V gives CDR1 SGHVS, CDR2 FQNEAQ. V was clipped by 1 base and J by 6 bases, with 6 bases between them. The CDR3 contains 13 residues. The CDR3: CASSLVWPGELFF. The DNA of the CDR3 is TGTGCCAGCAGCTTAGTGTGGCCCGGGGAGCTGTTTTTT.

The gene calls are TRBV25-1 and TRBJ2-5; possibly TRBD1 or TRBD2 for D (7 bases each). Looked up from germline, CDR1 is MGHDK and CDR2 is SYGVNS. The CDR3 consists of 14 residues. Trimming left V 1 base short and J 5 bases short, with 11 bases between. CDR3 DNA: TGTGCCAGCAGTGAATGGGGAGGGGGCGAGACCCAGTACTTC. It is translated as CASSEWGGGETQYF.

This clonotype was detected ten times or more. The chain combines TRBV5-6 with TRBJ2-1, with TRBD2 matching over 11 bases. The V segment lost 0 bases and the J segment 8 bases; nucleotides outside the gene matches: 7. CDR1 is SGHDT and CDR2 is YYEEEE in the germline V gene. The CDR3 sequence is 16 residues long. In nucleotides, the CDR3 is TGTGCCAGCAGCTTGGTACCTAGCGGGAGGAGGGATGAGCAGTTCTTC. Its translation: CASSLVPSGRRDEQFF.

There are a few counts of this clonotype. The chain's CDR3 is CASSLAGGTAEAFF. CDR3 bases: TGTGCCAGCAGCTTAGCGGGGGGCACCGCTGAAGCTTTCTTT. The chain has TRBV7-3 and TRBJ1-1; tentatively, D is TRBD1 (6 bases). CDR1 SGHTA and CDR2 FQGTGA come from the germline V gene. The CDR3 sequence is 14 residues long. Between the trimmed V and J ends, which lost 2 bases and 6 bases, there was a span of 13 bases. The full variable domain, rest sourced from reference TRBV7-3 and TRBJ1-1, is GAGVSQTPSNKVTEKGKYVELRCDPISGHTALYWYRQSLGQGPEFLIYFQGTGAADDSGLPNDRFFAVRPEGSVSTLKIQRTERGDSAVYLCASSLAGGTAEAFFGQGTRLTVV.

At least ten counts were recorded for this clonotype. The rearrangement links TRBV12-3 or TRBV12-4 to TRBJ1-2; D not certain. Deletions cut 2 bases from V and 3 bases from J, with 1 base between. CDR3 length: 11 amino acids. The CDR3 nucleotides are TGTGCCAGCAGTTTATACTATGGCTACACCTTC. Its translation: CASSLYYGYTF.

A note on this clonotype: Just one base apart from a much larger clone, this may be a read error. The chain joins TRBV29-1 to TRBJ2-3; 8 bases fit TRBD2. This CDR3 spans 13 amino acids. The ends lost 5 bases at V and 4 bases at J; junction bases unmatched: 5. Germline V CDR1 and CDR2: SQVTM, ANQGSEA. The CDR3 sequence is CSVSKTSADTQYF. The CDR3, as DNA: TGCAGCGTTTCTAAGACTAGCGCAGATACGCAGTATTTT.

With regard to this clonotype: Since a much larger clone is just one base distant, this may be a read error. V is TRBV24-1 and J is TRBJ2-1; the D is unclear. With 3 bases removed from V and 2 bases from J, the gap between germline ends came to 13 bases. This CDR3 has 16 residues. Germline CDR1 KGHDR, CDR2 SFDVKD. The CDR3 region has the DNA TGTGCCACCAGTGATCCGGACCCGAGCCCCTACAATGAGCAGTTCTTC. Its translation is CATSDPDPSPYNEQFF.

With regard to this clonotype: At one end, the junction sequence differs from germline, possibly due to a read error. The CDR3 here is CACSFIGSGKPQHF. The CDR3, as DNA: TGTGCCTGCAGTTTTATAGGGTCGGGAAAGCCCCAGCATTTT. The chain joins TRBV27 to TRBJ1-5; D not certain. The CDR3 is 14 amino acids. Germline V gene data show CDR1 as MNHEY and CDR2 as SMNVEV (reference sequence).

The CDR3 spells CASSLGGSVTGELFF. The DNA for the CDR3 is TGTGCCAGCAGCTTAGGCGGGTCGGTGACCGGGGAGCTGTTTTTT. The V gene is TRBV7-9, the J gene TRBJ2-2, with D perhaps TRBD2 (5 bases). Germline loops: CDR1 SEHNR, CDR2 FQNEAQ (reference sequence). The CDR3 runs to 15 residues. V dropped 1 base and J dropped 5 bases, with 11 bases sitting between them.

This clonotype was observed once. The chain joins TRBV9 to TRBJ2-2; tentatively, D is TRBD2 (6 bases). Germline V gives CDR1 SGDLS, CDR2 YYNGEE. Deletions cut 3 bases from V and 4 bases from J, with 13 bases between. This CDR3 spans 15 amino acids. The CDR3 DNA follows: TGTGCCAGCAGCGGGGTAGGAGGGGCCACCGGGGAGCTGTTTTTT. Translation: CASSGVGGATGELFF.